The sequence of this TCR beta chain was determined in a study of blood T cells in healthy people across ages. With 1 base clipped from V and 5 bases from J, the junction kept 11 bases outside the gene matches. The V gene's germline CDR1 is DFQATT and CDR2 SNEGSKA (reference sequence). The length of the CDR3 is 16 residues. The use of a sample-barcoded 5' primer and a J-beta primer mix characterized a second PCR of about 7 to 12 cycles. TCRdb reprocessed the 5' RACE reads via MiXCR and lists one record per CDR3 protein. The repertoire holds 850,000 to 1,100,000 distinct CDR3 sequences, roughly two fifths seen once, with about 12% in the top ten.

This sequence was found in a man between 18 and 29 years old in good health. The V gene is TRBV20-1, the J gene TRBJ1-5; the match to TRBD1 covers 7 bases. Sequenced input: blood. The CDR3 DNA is TGCAGTGCTAGAGGGTCACGGGACAGCCACGATCAGCCCCAGCATTTT. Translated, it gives CSARGSRDSHDQPQHF.